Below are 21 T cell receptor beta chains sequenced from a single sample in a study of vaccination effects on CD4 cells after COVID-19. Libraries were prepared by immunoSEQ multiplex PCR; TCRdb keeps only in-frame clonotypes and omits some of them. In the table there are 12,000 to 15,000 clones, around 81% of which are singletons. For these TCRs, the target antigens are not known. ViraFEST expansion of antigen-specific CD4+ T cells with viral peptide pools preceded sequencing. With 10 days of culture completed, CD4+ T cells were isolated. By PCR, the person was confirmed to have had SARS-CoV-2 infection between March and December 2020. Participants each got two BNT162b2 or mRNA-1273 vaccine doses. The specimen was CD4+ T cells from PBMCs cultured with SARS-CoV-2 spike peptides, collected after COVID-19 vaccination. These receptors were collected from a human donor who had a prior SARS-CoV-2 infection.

CDR3 DNA sequence: TGTGCCAGCAGCTTTAGGACAGCGAACACCGGGGAGCTGTTTTTT. Encoded protein: CASSFRTANTGELFF. The rearrangement links TRBV11-3 to TRBJ2-2, with D perhaps matching TRBD1 (6 bases). The CDR3 extends over 15 amino acids. CDR1 is SGHNT, CDR2 YENEEA, per germline. The V end was cut by 3 bases, the J end by 0 bases, with 8 bases between.

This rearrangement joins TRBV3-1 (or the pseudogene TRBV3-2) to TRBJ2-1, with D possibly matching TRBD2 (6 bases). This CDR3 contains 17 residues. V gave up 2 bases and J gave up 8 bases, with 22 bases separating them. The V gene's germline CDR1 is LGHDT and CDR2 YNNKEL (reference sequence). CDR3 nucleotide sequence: TGTGCCAGCAGCCAACGCACTGTAGCGGAGACGGTGGATGAGCAGTTCTTC. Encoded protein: CASSQRTVAETVDEQFF.

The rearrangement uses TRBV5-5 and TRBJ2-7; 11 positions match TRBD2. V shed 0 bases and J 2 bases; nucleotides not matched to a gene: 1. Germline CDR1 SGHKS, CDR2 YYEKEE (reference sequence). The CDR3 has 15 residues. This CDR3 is CASSLVAGGPYEQYF. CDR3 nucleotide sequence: TGTGCCAGCAGCTTGGTAGCGGGGGGGCCCTACGAGCAGTACTTC.

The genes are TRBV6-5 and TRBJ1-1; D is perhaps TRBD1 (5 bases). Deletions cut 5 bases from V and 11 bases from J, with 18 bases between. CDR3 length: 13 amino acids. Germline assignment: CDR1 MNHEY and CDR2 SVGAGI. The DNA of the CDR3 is TGTGCCAGCAGTAACACGGGACTAACGATTGCTTTCTTT. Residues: CASSNTGLTIAFF.

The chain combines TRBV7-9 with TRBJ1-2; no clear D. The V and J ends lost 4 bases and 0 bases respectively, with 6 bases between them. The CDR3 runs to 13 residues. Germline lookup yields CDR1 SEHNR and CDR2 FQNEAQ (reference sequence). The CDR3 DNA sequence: TGTGCCAGCAGCTCAAGAGCTAACTATGGCTACACCTTC. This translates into CASSSRANYGYTF.

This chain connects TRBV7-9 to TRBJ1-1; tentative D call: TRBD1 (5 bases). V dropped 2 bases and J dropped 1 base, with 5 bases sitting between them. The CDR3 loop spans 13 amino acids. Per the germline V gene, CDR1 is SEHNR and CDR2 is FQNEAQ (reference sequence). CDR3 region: CASSLRGNTEAFF. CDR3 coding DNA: TGTGCCAGCAGCTTAAGGGGGAACACTGAAGCTTTCTTT.

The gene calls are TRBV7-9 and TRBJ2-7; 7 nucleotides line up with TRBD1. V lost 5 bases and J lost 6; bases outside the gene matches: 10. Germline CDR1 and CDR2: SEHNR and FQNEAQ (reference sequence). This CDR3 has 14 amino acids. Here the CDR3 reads CASSPGTVLGEQYF. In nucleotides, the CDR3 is TGTGCCAGCAGCCCCGGGACAGTATTAGGCGAGCAGTACTTC.

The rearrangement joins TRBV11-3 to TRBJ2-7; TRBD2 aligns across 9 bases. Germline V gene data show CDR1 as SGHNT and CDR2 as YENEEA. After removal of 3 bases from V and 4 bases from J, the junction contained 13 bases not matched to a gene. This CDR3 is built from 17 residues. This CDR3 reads CASSFGRSGRREYEQYF. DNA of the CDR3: TGTGCCAGCAGCTTTGGCCGGAGCGGGAGGAGGGAGTACGAGCAGTACTTC. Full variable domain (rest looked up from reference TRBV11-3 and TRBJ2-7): EAGVVQSPRYKIIEKKQPVAFWCNPISGHNTLYWYLQNLGQGPELLIRYENEEAVDDSQLPKDRFSAERLKGVDSTLKIQPAELGDSAVYLCASSFGRSGRREYEQYFGPGTRLTVT.

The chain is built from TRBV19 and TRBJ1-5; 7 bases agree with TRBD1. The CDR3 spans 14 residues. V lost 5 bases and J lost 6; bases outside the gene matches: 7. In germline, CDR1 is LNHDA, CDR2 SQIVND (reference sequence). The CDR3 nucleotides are TGTGCCAGTAGTCGACAGGGAGGCGGTCAGCCCCAGCATTTT. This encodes CASSRQGGGQPQHF. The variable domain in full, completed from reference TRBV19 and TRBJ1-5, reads DGGITQSPKYLFRKEGQNVTLSCEQNLNHDAMYWYRQDPGQGLRLIYYSQIVNDFQKGDIAEGYSVSREKKESFPLTVTSAQKNPTAFYLCASSRQGGGQPQHFGDGTRLSIL.

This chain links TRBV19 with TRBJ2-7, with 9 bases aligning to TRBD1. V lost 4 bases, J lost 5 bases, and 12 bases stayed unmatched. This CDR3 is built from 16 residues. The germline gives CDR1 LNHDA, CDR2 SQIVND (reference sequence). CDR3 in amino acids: CASSTTGTGWRDEQYF. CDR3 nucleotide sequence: TGTGCCAGTAGTACCACTGGGACAGGGTGGAGGGACGAGCAGTACTTC.

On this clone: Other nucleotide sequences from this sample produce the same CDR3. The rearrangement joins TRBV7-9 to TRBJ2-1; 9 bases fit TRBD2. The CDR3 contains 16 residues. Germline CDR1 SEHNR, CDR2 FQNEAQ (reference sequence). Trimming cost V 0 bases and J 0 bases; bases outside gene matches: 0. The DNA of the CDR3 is TGTGCCAGCAGCTTAGCACTAGCGGGCTCCTACAATGAGCAGTTCTTC. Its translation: CASSLALAGSYNEQFF.

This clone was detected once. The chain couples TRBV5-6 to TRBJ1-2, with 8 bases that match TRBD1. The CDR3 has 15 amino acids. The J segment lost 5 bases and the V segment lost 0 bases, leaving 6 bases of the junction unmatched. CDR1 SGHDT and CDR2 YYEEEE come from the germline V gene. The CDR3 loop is CASSLAGTGHYGYTF. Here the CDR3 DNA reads TGTGCCAGCAGCTTGGCAGGGACAGGTCATTATGGCTACACCTTC. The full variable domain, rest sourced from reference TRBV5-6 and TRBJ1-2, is DAGVTQSPTHLIKTRGQQVTLRCSPKSGHDTVSWYQQALGQGPQFIFQYYEEEERQRGNFPDRFSGHQFPNYSSELNVNALLLGDSALYLCASSLAGTGHYGYTFGSGTRLTVV.

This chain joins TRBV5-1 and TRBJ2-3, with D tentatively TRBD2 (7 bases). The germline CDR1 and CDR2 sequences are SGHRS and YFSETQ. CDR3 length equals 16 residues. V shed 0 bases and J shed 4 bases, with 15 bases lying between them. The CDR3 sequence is CASSLGGAGAADTQYF. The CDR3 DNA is TGCGCCAGCAGCTTGGGGGGGGCGGGAGCCGCAGATACGCAGTATTTT.

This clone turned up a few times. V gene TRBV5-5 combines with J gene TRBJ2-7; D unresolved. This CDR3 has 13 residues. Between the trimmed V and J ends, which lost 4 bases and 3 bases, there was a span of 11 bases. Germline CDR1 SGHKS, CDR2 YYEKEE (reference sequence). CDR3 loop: CASSLVDGYEQYF. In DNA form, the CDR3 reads TGTGCCAGCAGCCTCGTTGACGGCTACGAGCAGTACTTC.

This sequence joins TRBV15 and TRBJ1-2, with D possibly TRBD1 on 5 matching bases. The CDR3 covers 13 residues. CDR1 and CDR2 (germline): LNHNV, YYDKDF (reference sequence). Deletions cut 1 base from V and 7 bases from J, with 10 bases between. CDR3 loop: CATSRVGTFGYTF. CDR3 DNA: TGTGCCACCAGCAGAGTGGGGACCTTTGGCTACACCTTC.

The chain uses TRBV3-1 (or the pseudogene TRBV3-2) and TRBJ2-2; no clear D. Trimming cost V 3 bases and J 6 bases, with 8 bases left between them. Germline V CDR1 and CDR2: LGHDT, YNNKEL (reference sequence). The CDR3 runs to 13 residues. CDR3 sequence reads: CASSQRGAGELFF. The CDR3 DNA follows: TGTGCCAGCAGCCAGAGAGGCGCCGGGGAGCTGTTTTTT.

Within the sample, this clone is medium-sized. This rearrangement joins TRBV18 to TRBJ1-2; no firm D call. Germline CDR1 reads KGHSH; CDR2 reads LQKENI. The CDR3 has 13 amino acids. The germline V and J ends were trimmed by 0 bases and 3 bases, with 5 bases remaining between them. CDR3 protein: CASSPPGHYGYTF. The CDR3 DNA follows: TGTGCCAGCTCACCACCGGGTCACTATGGCTACACCTTC.

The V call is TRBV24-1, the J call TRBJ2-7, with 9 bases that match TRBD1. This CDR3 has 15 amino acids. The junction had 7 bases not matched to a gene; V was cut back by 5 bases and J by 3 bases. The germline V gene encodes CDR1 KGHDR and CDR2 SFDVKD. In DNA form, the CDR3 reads TGTGCCACCAGTGGTCTGGACAGGGGTATCTACGAGCAGTACTTC. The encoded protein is CATSGLDRGIYEQYF.

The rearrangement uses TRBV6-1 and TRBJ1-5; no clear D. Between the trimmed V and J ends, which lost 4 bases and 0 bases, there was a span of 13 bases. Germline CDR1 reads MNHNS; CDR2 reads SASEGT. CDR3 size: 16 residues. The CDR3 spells CASSGRVQYSNQPQHF. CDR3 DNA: TGTGCCAGCAGTGGCCGGGTTCAATATAGCAATCAGCCCCAGCATTTT.

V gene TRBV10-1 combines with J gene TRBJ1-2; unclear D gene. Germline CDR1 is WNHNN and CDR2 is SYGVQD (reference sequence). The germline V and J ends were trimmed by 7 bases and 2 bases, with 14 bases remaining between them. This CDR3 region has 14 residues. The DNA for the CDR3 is TGCGCCAGCAAAAGTTGGTTCGGAAACTATGGCTACACCTTC. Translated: CASKSWFGNYGYTF.

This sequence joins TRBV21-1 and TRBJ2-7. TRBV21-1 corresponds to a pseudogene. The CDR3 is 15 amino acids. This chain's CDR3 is CASSKANAGTYEQYF. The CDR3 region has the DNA TGTGCCAGCAGCAAAGCAAACGCTGGAACCTACGAGCAGTACTTC.